This TCR beta chain was identified in a study of shared clonotypes between healthy human individuals (TCRdb year 2020). As for the study more broadly: The cohort included three men and a couple of women between 18 and 49 years of age. For each donor, three plates each were used for CD4 naive and CD4 memory, two plates were used for CD8 naive, and one plate was used for CD8 memory. The study deeply sequenced blood TCR repertoires of about 5 healthy adults to estimate repertoire size and the extent of clonotype sharing between individuals. To increase sequencing depth and limit assay-specific biases, different laboratories used diverse techniques to prepare libraries and sequence TCR repertoires. Leukapheresis yielded between about 0.85 and 10 billion PBMCs per donor. The study at large found these results: Incomplete sequencing was indicated by rarefaction of sorted-subset datasets, despite the large sequencing depth. Clonotypes shared by all four sorted-subset donors showed higher generation probabilities than non-shared clonotypes. Because the study included a small number of donors, the genetic and exposure-history diversity represented was limited. Sampling was limited to blood, and TCR repertoires in tissue likely differ from TCR repertoires in blood. Naive subsets generally had larger estimated clonotype richness than memory subsets did. Across a few donors, 4.5% to 6.5% of naive CD4, over 3% of naive CD8, 2% to 2.5% of memory CD4, and 0.4% of memory CD8 clonotypes were shared. Pairwise subsampling led to the expectation that sequencing depth would affect the degree of clonotype sharing among donors.

V sheds 6 bases and J sheds 10 bases, leaving 13 bases between their ends. The CDR3 goes from the cysteine to the phenylalanine over 12 residues. CDR3 DNA is the only sequence kept; it has 36 bases, read in frame from the first base. CDR1 is given as MNHEY and CDR2 as SMNVEV, both from the germline V gene (reference sequence). TCR CDR3 regions were amplified from genomic DNA by multiplex PCR using the deep immunoSEQ assay. For each cell subset, the extracted genomic DNA was distributed evenly across all wells of several immunoSEQ 96-well plates, and each plate served as one replicate. For sorted subsets, roughly 200 ng genomic DNA, equal to about 30,000 T cell genomes, was loaded into each replicate PCR. The purified libraries were quantified using a Qubit 3.0 fluorometer, sized with a Bioanalyzer 2100, and then quantified again using the KAPA Library Quantification kit. Every immunoSEQ 96-well plate was sequenced on a dedicated single-read 150-cycle Illumina NextSeq 550 flow cell. Per the original workflow: Because the immunoSEQ output included only junctional sequences and no quality scores, the filtering could not be the same as the filtering used for full-length reads. Sequences were annotated with PyIR, a Python wrapper for IgBLAST v1.9, and V/J genes and CDR3 were assigned using IMGT germline references. Reads were removed for weak V/J assignments (E-value above 1e-6), missing CDR3, stop codons, out-of-frame junctions, or ambiguous translated residues. V3J clonotypes were defined by identical inferred V gene, J gene, and CDR3 amino acid sequence. Percentage overlap between repertoires was computed as shared unique clonotypes divided by the size of the smaller repertoire. RTK rarefaction, the Chao1 estimator, and Recon v2.1 estimates of unobserved clonotypes were used to assess repertoire richness. Generation probabilities were computed with OLGA for all TCRbeta clonotypes obtained by the gDNA method from several donors. Here the immuneACCESS table is served through TCRdb, limited to in-frame sequences with V and J called. Missing clones are a known gap in these copies; in checked studies unresolved V genes cover under half, and the rest lacks a known reason. From that table come the V and J calls and clone size; the DNA was used to work out D and trimming. Counted in this sample were about 2.1 million clones; 90% to 95% of them appeared once. 1.5% to 2% of the sample is in the top ten clones.

CD8 naive samples were obtained by positive selection for CCR7 among CD45RO-negative cells, yielding a CD45RA+CCR7+ population from which TemRA cells were excluded. Healthy HIV-negative adults with no recently reported acute infections or vaccinations were included as donors. Every donor was a Caucasian adult residing in Nashville, Tennessee, USA. Blood was collected by leukapheresis, and PBMCs were isolated by Ficoll-Histopaque density gradient centrifugation and then cryopreserved in liquid nitrogen vapor phase. Analytical flow cytometry was used to check the purity and quantity of each magnetically sorted T cell population. Genomic DNA was isolated from each sorted fraction and quantified by UV absorbance on a Nanodrop 2000c. This clone was seen just once. Its antigen specificity is not known. Qualities for individual bases were not recorded, and no much larger clone is one base off.

Sequencing used naive CD8+ T cells from PBMCs. This sample's cell subset or site label indicates: CD45RA+CCR7+. The receptor was isolated from a man aged 18 to 29 in good health. Some clones in this sample may be carry-over from other donors' samples. The V and J segments used are TRBV27 and TRBJ2-1; no D gene can be assigned with confidence. The nucleotide sequence is given as TGTGCCAGCAGCTCATTTGGCCAAGAGCAGTTCTTC. The translation is CASSSFGQEQFF.